This note documents a single T cell receptor beta chain sequence. The data were produced by immunoSEQ multiplex PCR, yet TCRdb's version contains in-frame clones alone and is incomplete. The table shows about 400,000 clones, with 85% to 90% occurring only once. This record belongs to a study of blood T cell repertoires in COVID-19. Study-wide context: PBMCs, B-cell-depleted T cells, or T cells were the source of the cDNA or gDNA that made up the material.

Trimming removed 9 bases at V and 1 base at J, with 21 bases between. CDR3 length equals 16 residues. Germline V gives CDR1 MDHEN, CDR2 SYDVKM. Input material: peripheral blood. The TCR was taken from a human donor in a cohort sampled during active COVID-19. The chain carries TRBV28 and TRBJ1-2, with D possibly TRBD1 on 6 matching bases. The CDR3 nucleotides are TGTGCCAGTTCGCCCCTATCCGGACAGCTTAACTATGGCTACACCTTC. Its protein is CASSPLSGQLNYGYTF.